Presented here are 2 T cell receptor beta chains from one specimen sequenced in a study of blood T cell repertoires in COVID-19. Using immunoSEQ multiplex PCR, the repertoire was profiled, and TCRdb retains in-frame clones only, with some absent. The sample has 450,000 or so clones; about 88% are singletons. Material: peripheral blood. The receptors stem from a man between 18 and 35 years old with COVID-19, enrolled during active disease.

V usage is TRBV5-1 and J usage is TRBJ2-2; a weak D match, TRBD1 (5 bases). V shed 5 bases and J shed 4 bases, with 12 bases lying between them. This CDR3 contains 14 residues. CDR1 is SGHRS, CDR2 YFSETQ, per germline. DNA for the CDR3: TGCGCCAGCAGACAGGACGTCCGCACCGGGGAGCTGTTTTTT. Amino acids: CASRQDVRTGELFF.

This chain connects TRBV9 to TRBJ1-6, with D maybe TRBD1 (5 bases). The V gene lost 0 bases and the J gene lost 1 base, with 5 bases spanning the gap. The germline V gene has CDR1 SGDLS and CDR2 YYNGEE. This CDR3 has 15 amino acids. CDR3 bases: TGTGCCAGCAGCGTAGGACAGTCCTATAATTCACCCCTCCACTTT. Its translation is CASSVGQSYNSPLHF.